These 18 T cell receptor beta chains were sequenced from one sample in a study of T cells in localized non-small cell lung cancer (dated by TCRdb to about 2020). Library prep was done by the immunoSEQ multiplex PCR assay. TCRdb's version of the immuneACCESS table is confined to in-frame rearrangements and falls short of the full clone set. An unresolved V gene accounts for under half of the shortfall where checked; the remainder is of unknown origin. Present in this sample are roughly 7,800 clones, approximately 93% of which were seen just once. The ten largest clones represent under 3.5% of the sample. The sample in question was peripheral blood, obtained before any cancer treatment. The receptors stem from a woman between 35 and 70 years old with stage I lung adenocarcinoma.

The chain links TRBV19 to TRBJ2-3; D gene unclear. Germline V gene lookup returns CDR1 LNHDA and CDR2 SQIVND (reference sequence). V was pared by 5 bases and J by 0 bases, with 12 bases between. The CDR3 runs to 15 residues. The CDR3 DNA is TGTGCCAGTAGTGCAGTATCGACTAGCACAGATACGCAGTATTTT. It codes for CASSAVSTSTDTQYF.

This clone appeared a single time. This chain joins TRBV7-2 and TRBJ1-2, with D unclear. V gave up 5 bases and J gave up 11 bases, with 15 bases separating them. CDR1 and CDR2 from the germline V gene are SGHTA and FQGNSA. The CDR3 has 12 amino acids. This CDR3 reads CASSPFASRYTF. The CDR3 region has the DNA TGTGCCAGCAGCCCTTTTGCCAGCAGGTACACCTTC.

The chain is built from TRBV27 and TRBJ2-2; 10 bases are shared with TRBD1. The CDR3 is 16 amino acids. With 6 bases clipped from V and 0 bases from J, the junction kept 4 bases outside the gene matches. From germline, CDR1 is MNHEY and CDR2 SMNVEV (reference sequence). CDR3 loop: CASRIGQGANTGELFF. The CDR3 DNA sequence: TGTGCCAGCAGGATAGGACAGGGGGCGAACACCGGGGAGCTGTTTTTT.

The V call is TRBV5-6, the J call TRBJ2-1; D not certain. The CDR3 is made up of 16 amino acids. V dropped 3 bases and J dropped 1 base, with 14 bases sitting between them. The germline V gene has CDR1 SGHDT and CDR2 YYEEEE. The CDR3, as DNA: TGTGCCAGCAGCTCCCCATCCTCATGGTCCTACAATGAGCAGTTCTTC. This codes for CASSSPSSWSYNEQFF.

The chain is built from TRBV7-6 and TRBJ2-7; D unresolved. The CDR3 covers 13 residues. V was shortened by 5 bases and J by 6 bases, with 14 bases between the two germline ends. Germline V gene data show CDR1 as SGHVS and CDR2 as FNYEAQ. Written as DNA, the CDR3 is TGTGCCAGCAGCCCCGCCTTAGATGGCGAGCAGTACTTC. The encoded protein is CASSPALDGEQYF.

CDR3 residues: CASSFQGGQETQYF. CDR3 coding DNA: TGTGCCAGCAGCTTCCAGGGGGGACAAGAGACCCAGTACTTC. This sequence joins TRBV7-3 and TRBJ2-5, with D perhaps TRBD1 (7 bases). Germline V gene sequence: CDR1 SGHTA, CDR2 FQGTGA. Between the trimmed V and J ends, which lost 3 bases and 2 bases, there was a span of 10 bases. The CDR3 spans 14 residues.

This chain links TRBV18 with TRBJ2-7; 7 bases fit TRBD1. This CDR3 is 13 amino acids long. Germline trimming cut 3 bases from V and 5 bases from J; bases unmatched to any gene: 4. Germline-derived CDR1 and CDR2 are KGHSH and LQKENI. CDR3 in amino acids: CASSPLTGDEQYF. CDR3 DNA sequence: TGTGCCAGCTCACCTCTCACAGGGGACGAGCAGTACTTC.

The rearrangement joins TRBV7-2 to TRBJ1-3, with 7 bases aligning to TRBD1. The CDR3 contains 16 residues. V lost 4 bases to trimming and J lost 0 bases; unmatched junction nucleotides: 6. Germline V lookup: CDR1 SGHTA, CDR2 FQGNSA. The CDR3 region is CASSWDSASSGNTIYF. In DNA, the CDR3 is TGTGCCAGCAGCTGGGACAGCGCGAGCTCTGGAAACACCATATATTTT.

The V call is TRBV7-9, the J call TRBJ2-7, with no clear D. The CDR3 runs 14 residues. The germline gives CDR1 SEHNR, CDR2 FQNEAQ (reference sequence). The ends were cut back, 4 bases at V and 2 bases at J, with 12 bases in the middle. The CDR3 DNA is TGTGCCAGCAGCTCCGTTATCAACCCCTACGAGCAGTACTTC. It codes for CASSSVINPYEQYF.

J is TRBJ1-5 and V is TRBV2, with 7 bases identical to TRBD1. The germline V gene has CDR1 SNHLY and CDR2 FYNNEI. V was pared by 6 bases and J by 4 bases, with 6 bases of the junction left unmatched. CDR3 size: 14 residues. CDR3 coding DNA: TGTGCCAGCAGAGAGGGACAGCTAAATCAGCCCCAGCATTTT. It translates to CASREGQLNQPQHF. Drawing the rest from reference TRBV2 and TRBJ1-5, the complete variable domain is EPEVTQTPSHQVTQMGQEVILRCVPISNHLYFYWYRQILGQKVEFLVSFYNNEISEKSEIFDDQFSVERPDGSNFTLKIRSTKLEDSAMYFCASREGQLNQPQHFGDGTRLSIL.

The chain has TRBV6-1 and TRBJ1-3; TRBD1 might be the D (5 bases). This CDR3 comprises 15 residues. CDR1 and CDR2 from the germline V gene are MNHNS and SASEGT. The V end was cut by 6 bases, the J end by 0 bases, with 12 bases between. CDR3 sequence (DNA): TGTGCCAGCAGCTGGGACCGATCCTCTGGAAACACCATATATTTT. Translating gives CASSWDRSSGNTIYF.

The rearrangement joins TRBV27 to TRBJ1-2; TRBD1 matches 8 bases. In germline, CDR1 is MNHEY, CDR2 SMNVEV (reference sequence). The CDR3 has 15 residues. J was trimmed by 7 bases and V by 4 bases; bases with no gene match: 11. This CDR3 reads CASSYAAQGASGYTF. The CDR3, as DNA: TGTGCCAGCAGTTACGCCGCTCAGGGGGCATCTGGCTACACCTTC.

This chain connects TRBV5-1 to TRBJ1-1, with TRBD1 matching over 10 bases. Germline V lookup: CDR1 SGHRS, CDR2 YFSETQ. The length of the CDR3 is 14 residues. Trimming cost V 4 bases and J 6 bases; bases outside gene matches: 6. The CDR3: CASSRGQGGSEAFF. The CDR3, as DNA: TGCGCCAGCAGCCGCGGACAGGGGGGCTCTGAAGCTTTCTTT.

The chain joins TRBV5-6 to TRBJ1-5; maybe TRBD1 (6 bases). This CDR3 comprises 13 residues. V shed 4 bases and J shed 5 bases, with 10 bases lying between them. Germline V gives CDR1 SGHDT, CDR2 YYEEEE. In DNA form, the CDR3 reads TGTGCCAGCAGCACCTACAGGGATCAGCCCCAGCATTTT. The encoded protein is CASSTYRDQPQHF.

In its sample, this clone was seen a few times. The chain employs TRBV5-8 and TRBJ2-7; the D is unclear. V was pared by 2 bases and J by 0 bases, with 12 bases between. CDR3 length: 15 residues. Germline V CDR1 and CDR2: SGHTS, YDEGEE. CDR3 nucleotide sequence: TGTGCCAGCAGCTTTGGCACAACGAGCTCCTACGAGCAGTACTTC. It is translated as CASSFGTTSSYEQYF.

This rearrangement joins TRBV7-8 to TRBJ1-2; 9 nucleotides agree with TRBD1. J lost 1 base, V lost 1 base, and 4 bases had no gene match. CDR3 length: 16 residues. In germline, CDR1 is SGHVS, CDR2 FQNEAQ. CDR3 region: CASSLGPTGGNYGYTF. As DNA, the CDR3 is TGTGCCAGCAGCTTAGGCCCGACAGGGGGTAACTATGGCTACACCTTC.

CDR3 amino acids: CASSLGTATYEQYF. CDR3 nucleotide sequence: TGTGCCAGCAGCCTGGGGACAGCAACCTACGAGCAGTACTTC. V and J are TRBV5-8 and TRBJ2-7; 7 bases are shared with TRBD1. The ends lost 4 bases at V and 2 bases at J; junction bases unmatched: 6. Germline-derived CDR1 and CDR2 are SGHTS and YDEGEE. This CDR3 has 14 residues.

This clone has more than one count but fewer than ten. The DNA for the CDR3 is TGTGCCCTAATGGCAGGGATCGGAAACACCATATATTTT. Encoded protein: CALMAGIGNTIYF. The gene calls are TRBV2 and TRBJ1-3, with D possibly TRBD1 on 5 matching bases. The germline CDR1 and CDR2 sequences are SNHLY and FYNNEI. V gave up 11 bases and J gave up 4 bases, with 15 bases separating them. This CDR3 has 13 residues. The full variable domain, completed using reference TRBV2 and TRBJ1-3, is EPEVTQTPSHQVTQMGQEVILRCVPISNHLYFYWYRQILGQKVEFLVSFYNNEISEKSEIFDDQFSVERPDGSNFTLKIRSTKLEDSAMYFCALMAGIGNTIYFGEGSWLTVV.